This T cell receptor (beta chain) came from a study of tumor-infiltrating lymphocytes in primary liver carcinoma. Both blood RNA, taken from unsorted whole blood, and germline DNA were extracted. Synthesis of TCR beta cDNA was carried out from 450 to 650 ng total RNA with a constant-region primer. Library construction for TCR beta comprised three nested multiplex PCR rounds performed with slightly modified ARM-PCR. TRBV1-TRBV30 forward primers and a C-beta reverse primer were used in the first two PCR rounds, which each ran for nine to ten cycles. TCRdb fed the multiplex PCR reads into MiXCR, producing one record per CDR3 protein. The table has roughly 180,000 distinct CDR3 sequences, 60% seen once. Germline CDR1 and CDR2: MNHEY and SVGAGI. V was clipped by 7 bases and J by 2 bases, with 9 bases between them. The CDR3 is made up of 12 amino acids. This clonotype was recorded at least ten times.

The TCR sequence derives from a man aged 40-50 years with primary liver carcinoma and hepatitis B virus infection. Input material: peripheral blood. The chain has TRBV6-5 and TRBJ2-7; D may be TRBD1 (6 bases). This CDR3 reads CASNSGAYEQYF. CDR3 nucleotide sequence: TGTGCCAGCAACTCAGGGGCCTACGAGCAGTACTTC.